This T cell receptor beta chain was found in a study of cytomegalovirus exposure and HLA in healthy donors. Germline values: CDR1 SGHNT, CDR2 YYREEE (reference sequence). V gave up 3 bases and J gave up 8 bases; unmatched junction bases: 11. This CDR3 contains 16 residues. With 60 Vbeta and 13 Jbeta primers, the PCR was carried out. Method: immunoSEQ multiplex PCR; TCRdb's copy keeps in-frame clones and lacks some. The sample includes around 170,000 clones, more than 60% seen only once; the top ten take under 9%. The chain recombines TRBV5-4 with TRBJ2-3; 11 nucleotides agree with TRBD2. The clonotype was recovered from a woman aged 40 to 50 in good health and CMV-seropositive. The specimen sequenced was PBMCs. CDR3 DNA sequence: TGTGCCAGCAGCTCGGGCTTAGCGGGGGGGGCGGGTACGCAGTATTTT. Translating it yields CASSSGLAGGAGTQYF.